The clone carrying this T cell receptor (beta chain) was found a few times. The antigen is unknown. This entry comes from a study of OX40 agonist ivuxolimab in advanced cancers. Overall study context: A mean age of roughly 66 years, range about 20 to 85, was recorded, and under 85% were male. Whole-study findings and limits: Not determined was the antigen specificity of the expanded peripheral T cells. There were, on average, more expanded clones in CD8+ T cells than in CD4+.

TCRdb's table, derived via immunoSEQ multiplex PCR, lists solely in-frame clones and lacks some. The table lists about 42,000 clones, roughly four fifths of them singletons, with roughly 2.7% in the top ten. The sequence derives from an adult with an advanced solid tumor such as melanoma, head and neck, liver or kidney cancer. Material: CD4+ or CD8+ T cells sorted from blood, obtained in a trial of the OX40 agonist ivuxolimab.

The CDR3 is CASSLGSGGTTEAFF. The CDR3 DNA reads as TGTGCCAGCAGCTTAGGATCAGGAGGGACAACTGAAGCTTTCTTT. The chain has TRBV7-9 and TRBJ1-1, with a weak D call TRBD1 (6 bases). V was pared by 1 base and J by 5 bases, with 14 bases between. Germline V CDR1 and CDR2: SEHNR, FQNEAQ (reference sequence). The CDR3 extends over 15 amino acids.